The entry below describes one TCR beta chain. Its antigen is still unknown. It has no much larger one-base neighbor in the sample; base qualities were not kept. These data are taken from a study of cytomegalovirus exposure and HLA in healthy donors (dated by TCRdb to 2016 to 2017). Looking at the study overall: According to a later analysis, one platform produced both the roughly 110 validation repertoires and the 670 or so repertoires of the first cohort. The study aimed to test whether signatures of past pathogen exposure could be identified by cataloging public T cell receptors. To predict cytomegalovirus infection status, the study brought together high-throughput TCR immunosequencing, statistical association of individual TCRs with disease status, and machine learning. Besides the first cohort of 550 to 750 subjects, a separate validation cohort made up of 120 or so different subjects was used.

Receptor amplification or capture employed the immunoSEQ multiplex PCR assay. Per the source publication's procedure: A statistical classification framework was developed to diagnose cytomegalovirus status using the catalog of TCR beta chain sequences. This immuneACCESS table, as held by TCRdb, lists in-frame sequences with V and J called but not all clones. Of the missing ones, under half trace to an unresolved V gene in checked studies; the others have no known cause. V, J and clone size were drawn from that table, and D and trimming were deduced from the DNA. This sample holds roughly 70,000 clones; over 85% were observed only once. Jointly, the top ten make up around 4% of the sample. Separate from the roughly 650-subject first cohort, the validation cohort of about 120 subjects was the group to which the donors belonged. On the study overall, not on this receptor specifically: Subsequent analysis determined that TCRs grouped into clusters in the first cohort also showed a tendency toward co-occurrence across the approximately 110 validation repertoires, and 85% to 95% of cluster scores exceeded 0. The study gave a list of 150 to 200 TCR beta chains associated with cytomegalovirus. All 120 repertoires were used to score co-occurrence in the validation cohort in a later analysis, because that analysis had no HLA typing for the cohort. In both the original and validation cohorts, the classifier was reported to diagnose cytomegalovirus status with high specificity and sensitivity. Across donors, most TCR sequences were observed very rarely, whereas some public TCRs were present in many individuals. It was suggested by the authors that the approach could potentially be generalized to other disease states and immunological phenotypes. A few of the identified cytomegalovirus-associated TCR beta chains were confirmed in vitro to be specific for cytomegalovirus antigens.

Reading the germline V gene gives CDR1 SGHTS and CDR2 YDEGEE. Inclusive of the bounding cysteine and phenylalanine, the CDR3 is 17 residues long. The retained sequence is limited to the CDR3, 51 bases, with the frame set at the first base. Here V drops 0 bases and J drops 10 bases, and the junction holds 15 bases not matched to any gene. The sequenced sample was PBMCs. The sequence derives from a young woman in good health and CMV-seropositive. The chain was built from TRBV5-8 and TRBJ2-1, and 8 junction bases match TRBD1. In nucleotide form, the sequence is TGTGCCAGCAGCTTGGTAGTCGGGCAGGGGGCTTTTAGGGAGCAGTTCTTC. The resulting protein is CASSLVVGQGAFREQFF.